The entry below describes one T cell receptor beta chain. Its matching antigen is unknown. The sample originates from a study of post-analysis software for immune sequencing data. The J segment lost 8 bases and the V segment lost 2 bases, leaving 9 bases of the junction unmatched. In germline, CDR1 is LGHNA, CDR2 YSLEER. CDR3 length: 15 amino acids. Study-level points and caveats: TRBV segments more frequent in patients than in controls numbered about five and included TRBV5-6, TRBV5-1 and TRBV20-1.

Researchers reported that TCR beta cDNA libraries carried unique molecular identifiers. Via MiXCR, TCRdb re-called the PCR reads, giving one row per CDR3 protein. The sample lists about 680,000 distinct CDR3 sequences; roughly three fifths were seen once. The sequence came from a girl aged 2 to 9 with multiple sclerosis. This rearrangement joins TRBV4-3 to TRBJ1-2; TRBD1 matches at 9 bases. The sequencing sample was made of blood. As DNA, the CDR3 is TGCGCCAGCAGCCAAAGGCCGGGACAGGGAACCGGCTACACCTTC. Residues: CASSQRPGQGTGYTF.